A single sample is the source of the 13 T cell receptor beta chains below, sequenced in a study of T-cell memory formation after mild COVID-19. One entry per CDR3 protein results from TCRdb running MiXCR on the 5' RACE reads. The sample lists hundreds of thousands of distinct CDR3 sequences, around 20% occurring once. Sequenced input: PBMCs or a T cell subset sorted from them (not recorded which). The receptors shown here come from an adult woman who had mild COVID-19 (a few samples of this study predate the infection). Cell type and time point are not known.

The V gene is TRBV6-5, the J gene TRBJ1-2, with D perhaps matching TRBD1 (5 bases). The length of the CDR3 is 15 residues. V lost 0 bases and J 7 bases, leaving 15 bases between the germline ends. Germline V gene sequence: CDR1 MNHEY, CDR2 SVGAGI. The CDR3 coding sequence is TGTGCCAGCAGTTACTCGGAAGGCAGGGTCAGTGGCTACACCTTC. It encodes CASSYSEGRVSGYTF.

The chain joins TRBV20-1 to TRBJ2-1; D uncertain. Germline CDR1 is DFQATT and CDR2 is SNEGSKA (reference sequence). The CDR3 extends over 11 amino acids. This chain's CDR3 is CSAGPGNEQFF. As DNA, the CDR3 is TGCAGCGCCGGCCCGGGCAATGAGCAGTTCTTC.

This chain connects TRBV29-1 to TRBJ2-7; 10 bases are a match to TRBD1. Unmatched junction bases numbered 0, after V lost 3 bases and J lost 1 base. Germline V gene lookup returns CDR1 SQVTM and CDR2 ANQGSEA. This CDR3 contains 13 residues. Written as DNA, the CDR3 is TGCAGCGTTGAGGACAGGGGGTCCTACGAGCAGTACTTC. It specifies CSVEDRGSYEQYF.

The V call is TRBV19, the J call TRBJ1-4, with TRBD1 as a possible D gene (5 bases). V dropped 5 bases and J dropped 5 bases, with 12 bases sitting between them. Germline values: CDR1 LNHDA, CDR2 SQIVND (reference sequence). The CDR3 consists of 14 residues. The CDR3 DNA is TGTGCCAGTAGTGTCCGTGGGGCGAATGAAAAACTGTTTTTT. Amino acids: CASSVRGANEKLFF.

This rearrangement joins TRBV5-6 to TRBJ2-7; perhaps D is TRBD1 or TRBD2 (5 bases each). Germline V gives CDR1 SGHDT, CDR2 YYEEEE. The CDR3 extends over 14 amino acids. V was pared by 1 base and J by 6 bases, with 14 bases between. The CDR3 is CASSLRGTFAEQYF. As DNA, the CDR3 is TGTGCCAGCAGCTTGAGAGGGACCTTCGCCGAGCAGTACTTC.

The chain combines TRBV5-1 with TRBJ2-3; D not resolved. Germline assignment: CDR1 SGHRS and CDR2 YFSETQ. The CDR3 length is 16 residues. Trimming took off 0 bases at V and 0 bases at J, with 11 bases between the two ends. As DNA, the CDR3 is TGCGCCAGCAGCTTGGGAACTCCCACTAGCACAGATACGCAGTATTTT. It encodes CASSLGTPTSTDTQYF.

This clonotype was detected only a few times. V gene TRBV6-2 or TRBV6-3 combines with J gene TRBJ2-5; either TRBD1 or TRBD2 may supply D (6 bases each). V dropped 2 bases and J dropped 1 base, with 14 bases sitting between them. CDR1 and CDR2 from the germline V gene are MNHEY and SVGEGT. CDR3 length equals 16 residues. The CDR3 sequence is CASSYGGPLFQETQYF. The DNA for the CDR3 is TGTGCCAGCAGTTACGGGGGGCCCCTCTTCCAAGAGACCCAGTACTTC.

V usage is TRBV30 and J usage is TRBJ1-2; D gene uncertain. CDR1 and CDR2 from the germline V gene are GTSNPN and SVGIG (reference sequence). The CDR3 runs to 12 residues. V lost 2 bases and J 2 bases, leaving 6 bases between the germline ends. The CDR3 protein is CAWSTKNYGYTF. CDR3 coding DNA: TGTGCCTGGAGTACCAAGAACTATGGCTACACCTTC.

This clonotype was seen a single time. The gene calls are TRBV20-1 and TRBJ1-5; 9 nucleotides match TRBD1. The ends lost 0 bases at V and 4 bases at J; junction bases unmatched: 4. The CDR3 length is 15 residues. CDR1 DFQATT and CDR2 SNEGSKA come from the germline V gene (reference sequence). For the CDR3, the DNA is TGCAGTGCTAGAGAGGCGGGGACAGGGAATCAGCCCCAGCATTTT. It encodes CSAREAGTGNQPQHF.

The sample holds a few counts of this clonotype. V and J are TRBV4-3 and TRBJ2-1; 9 bases align to TRBD2. CDR3 size: 15 residues. CDR1 is LGHNA and CDR2 is YSLEER in the germline V gene. Germline trimming cut 1 base from V and 4 bases from J; bases unmatched to any gene: 2. CDR3 amino acids: CASSQALAGYNEQFF. CDR3 DNA: TGCGCCAGCAGCCAAGCCCTAGCGGGATACAATGAGCAGTTCTTC.

The chain employs TRBV5-1 and TRBJ2-1; D gene ambiguous. This CDR3 comprises 13 residues. V lost 4 bases, J lost 2 bases, and 7 bases lay in between. Per the germline V gene, CDR1 is SGHRS and CDR2 is YFSETQ. The CDR3 region has the DNA TGCGCCAGCAGCAAGACCACCTACAATGAGCAGTTCTTC. It yields the protein CASSKTTYNEQFF.

The chain uses TRBV27 and TRBJ2-3; D unresolved. Germline assignment: CDR1 MNHEY and CDR2 SMNVEV (reference sequence). The CDR3 has 14 residues. The germline V and J ends were trimmed by 2 bases and 2 bases, with 8 bases remaining between them. The CDR3 loop reads CASSLDKATDTQYF. CDR3 sequence (DNA): TGTGCCAGCAGTTTAGATAAAGCCACAGATACGCAGTATTTT.

This clonotype was seen a few times. The chain carries TRBV4-2 and TRBJ1-2, with D unclear. Deletions cut 0 bases from V and 2 bases from J, with 7 bases between. CDR1 is LGHNA, CDR2 YNFKEQ, per germline. The CDR3 consists of 14 residues. CDR3 loop: CASSQDSTNYGYTF. Written as DNA, the CDR3 is TGTGCCAGCAGCCAAGATTCAACAAACTATGGCTACACCTTC.